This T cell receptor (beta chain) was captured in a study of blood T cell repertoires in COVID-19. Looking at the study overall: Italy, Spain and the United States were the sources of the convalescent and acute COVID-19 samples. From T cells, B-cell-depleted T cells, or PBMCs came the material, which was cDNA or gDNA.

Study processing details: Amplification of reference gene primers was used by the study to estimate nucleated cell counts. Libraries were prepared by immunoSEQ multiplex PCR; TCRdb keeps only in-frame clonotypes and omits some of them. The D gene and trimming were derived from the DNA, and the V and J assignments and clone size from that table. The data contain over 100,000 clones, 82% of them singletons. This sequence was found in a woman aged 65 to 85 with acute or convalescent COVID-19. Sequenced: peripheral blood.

The CDR3 region is CASSLAPLWRETEAFF. CDR3 nucleotide sequence: TGTGCCAGCAGCTTGGCACCTCTATGGAGGGAGACTGAAGCTTTCTTT. This chain connects TRBV5-4 to TRBJ1-1, with D unresolved. V was clipped by 0 bases and J by 5 bases, with 17 bases between them. The CDR3 totals 16 residues. Germline V CDR1 and CDR2: SGHNT, YYREEE (reference sequence). Looking up the rest from reference TRBV5-4 and TRBJ1-1 gives the full variable domain: ETGVTQSPTHLIKTRGQQVTLRCSSQSGHNTVSWYQQALGQGPQFIFQYYREEENGRGNFPPRFSGLQFPNYSSELNVNALELDDSALYLCASSLAPLWRETEAFFGQGTRLTVV.